These 17 T cell receptor beta chains were sequenced from one sample in a study of T cells in Graves' hyperthyroidism and ophthalmopathy. Using RNA transcripts as the source, TCR beta CDR3 regions were amplified. Initially, a first-round RT-PCR of the TCR CDR3 employed the HTBI primer set. TCRdb processed the multiplex PCR reads anew with MiXCR; each CDR3 protein has one entry. The data show fewer than 400,000 distinct CDR3 sequences, 16% seen once. Sequenced sample: blood. The receptors come from a young man with Graves' hyperthyroidism.

This clonotype was counted many times. This chain joins TRBV30 and TRBJ2-1; unclear D gene. CDR3 length: 14 residues. V lost 0 bases and J lost 0, with 6 bases in between. Germline V gene lookup returns CDR1 GTSNPN and CDR2 SVGIG (reference sequence). For the CDR3, the DNA is TGTGCCTGGAGTGTGGCCTTCTCCTACAATGAGCAGTTCTTC. Its translation: CAWSVAFSYNEQFF.

Points on this clonotype: One base away lies a much larger clone, so this may be a sequencing read error. V gene TRBV7-3 combines with J gene TRBJ2-2; possible D gene TRBD1, 5 bases. Germline assignment: CDR1 SGHTA and CDR2 FQGTGA. The CDR3 contains 16 residues. In DNA form, the CDR3 reads TGTACCAGCAGCTTAACAGGCCCCGCGAACACCGGGGAGCTGTTTTTT. This codes for CTSSLTGPANTGELFF.

This clonotype came up a few times. J is TRBJ2-3 and V is TRBV30; 9 bases match TRBD1. The CDR3 extends over 15 amino acids. Per germline, CDR1 GTSNPN and CDR2 SVGIG (reference sequence). The V gene end was trimmed by 2 bases and the J gene end by 4 bases; junction bases not matched to a gene: 7. This chain's CDR3 is CAWSKGTGMSDTQYF. In nucleotides, the CDR3 is TGTGCCTGGAGTAAGGGGACAGGGATGTCAGATACGCAGTATTTT.

The V gene is TRBV27, the J gene TRBJ2-5, with D unclear. V was shortened by 6 bases and J by 2 bases, with 22 bases between the two germline ends. The germline CDR1 and CDR2 sequences are MNHEY and SMNVEV (reference sequence). The CDR3 contains 17 residues. DNA of the CDR3: TGTGCCAGCAGCAGAAGTCCGAGGACGGCGCGACAAGAGACCCAGTACTTC. It is translated as CASSRSPRTARQETQYF.

This clonotype appeared many times. V is TRBV11-2 and J is TRBJ2-3; TRBD1 is a possible D gene (6 bases). This CDR3 is built from 14 residues. Per the germline V gene, CDR1 is SGHAT and CDR2 is FQNNGV. V lost 5 bases and J 1 base, leaving 10 bases between the germline ends. The CDR3: CASSLRQGTDTQYF. The CDR3 DNA sequence: TGTGCCAGCAGCCTCCGACAGGGCACAGATACGCAGTATTTT.

This clonotype showed up many times. The rearrangement joins TRBV7-2 to TRBJ2-5; D is ambiguous. In germline, CDR1 is SGHTA, CDR2 FQGNSA. This CDR3 spans 15 amino acids. V gave up 5 bases and J gave up 1 base, with 14 bases separating them. CDR3 nucleotide sequence: TGTGCCAGCAGCCCCGGCTCCGCGCTCCAAGAGACCCAGTACTTC. As protein: CASSPGSALQETQYF.

This clonotype was seen only once. Possible read error: a much larger clone is one base away. The chain recombines TRBV29-1 with TRBJ1-3; TRBD1 might be the D (5 bases). Trimming removed 4 bases at V and 0 bases at J, with 22 bases between. Germline values: CDR1 SQVTM, CDR2 ANQGSEA. The CDR3 is made up of 18 amino acids. CDR3 residues: CSVGSGLKQAASGNTIYF. The DNA of the CDR3 is TGCAGCGTTGGATCCGGGCTAAAACAGGCAGCCTCTGGAAACACCATATATTTT.

The chain is built from TRBV27 and TRBJ2-7, with 8 positions matching TRBD2. The CDR3 extends over 15 amino acids. The V gene's germline CDR1 is MNHEY and CDR2 SMNVEV (reference sequence). The V and J ends lost 6 bases and 4 bases, in that order; junction bases with no gene match: 11. CDR3 coding DNA: TGTGCCAGCAGAATTCGGGGGGGAATTGGGTACGAGCAGTACTTC. This sequence encodes CASRIRGGIGYEQYF.

This clonotype has a count of ten or more. The rearrangement joins TRBV7-9 to TRBJ2-5; D unresolved. Per germline, CDR1 SEHNR and CDR2 FQNEAQ (reference sequence). Trimming pared 4 bases from V and 1 base from J, leaving 10 bases between. This CDR3 has 14 amino acids. DNA of the CDR3: TGTGCCAGCAGCTCCCCCCTTTTCCAAGAGACCCAGTACTTC. As protein: CASSSPLFQETQYF. The complete variable domain, with remaining parts taken from reference TRBV7-9 and TRBJ2-5, reads DTGVSQNPRHKITKRGQNVTFRCDPISEHNRLYWYRQTLGQGPEFLTYFQNEAQLEKSRLLSDRFSAERPKGSFSTLEIQRTEQGDSAMYLCASSSPLFQETQYFGPGTRLLVL.

On this clonotype itself: A junction end diverges from the germline sequence, so it may reflect a read error. The J gene is TRBJ2-2, the V gene TRBV12-3 or TRBV12-4; D tentatively reads TRBD1 or TRBD2 (5 bases each). The CDR3 is 15 amino acids. The CDR3 spells CASSFFGGRAGELLF. In nucleotides, the CDR3 is TGTGCCAGCAGTTTTTTTGGGGGAAGGGCCGGGGAGCTGCTTTTT.

This clonotype was found a few times. The chain is built from TRBV19 and TRBJ1-2; the D is unclear. The V and J ends lost 3 bases and 9 bases respectively, with 17 bases between them. The CDR3 is 14 amino acids. Germline V gene data show CDR1 as LNHDA and CDR2 as SQIVND (reference sequence). CDR3 sequence: CASSISGIRGSYTF. DNA of the CDR3: TGTGCCAGTAGTATCTCGGGCATCCGCGGAAGCTACACCTTC. Full variable domain (rest looked up from reference TRBV19 and TRBJ1-2): DGGITQSPKYLFRKEGQNVTLSCEQNLNHDAMYWYRQDPGQGLRLIYYSQIVNDFQKGDIAEGYSVSREKKESFPLTVTSAQKNPTAFYLCASSISGIRGSYTFGSGTRLTVV.

This clonotype was seen at least ten times. The V and J genes are TRBV5-1 and TRBJ1-1; the match to TRBD1 covers 8 bases. Germline V lookup: CDR1 SGHRS, CDR2 YFSETQ. Trimming removed 1 base from V and 5 bases from J; junction bases left unmatched: 7. This CDR3 spans 15 amino acids. The CDR3 region is CASSLYQGAGTEAFF. The CDR3 coding sequence is TGCGCCAGCAGCTTGTACCAGGGGGCCGGGACTGAAGCTTTCTTT.

In its sample, this clonotype was seen a few times. In DNA, the CDR3 is TGTGCCACCAGTCCCGTTGGGACAGGGAACGAGGGCGAGCAGTACTTC. Its translation is CATSPVGTGNEGEQYF. This chain uses TRBV24-1 with TRBJ2-7; 9 nucleotides agree with TRBD1. Germline CDR1 reads KGHDR; CDR2 reads SFDVKD. V trimming: 6 bases; J trimming: 6 bases; junction bases outside the gene matches: 14. CDR3 length: 16 residues.

This clonotype was observed many times. V and J are TRBV30 and TRBJ2-7; unclear D gene. Germline V gene lookup returns CDR1 GTSNPN and CDR2 SVGIG (reference sequence). V was pared by 0 bases and J by 1 base, with 10 bases between. This CDR3 contains 14 residues. CDR3 loop: CAWSVRTDSYEQYF. DNA for the CDR3: TGTGCCTGGAGTGTCAGGACGGATTCCTACGAGCAGTACTTC.

In its sample, this clonotype was seen many times. The rearrangement links TRBV11-2 to TRBJ2-7; D is perhaps TRBD1 or TRBD2 (5 bases each). The V gene's germline CDR1 is SGHAT and CDR2 FQNNGV. With 0 bases removed from V and 6 bases from J, the gap between germline ends came to 12 bases. This CDR3 is 14 amino acids long. This CDR3 reads CASSLDRGSSEQYF. For the CDR3, the DNA is TGTGCCAGCAGCTTAGATCGGGGCAGTTCCGAGCAGTACTTC.

This clonotype occurred many times. The chain employs TRBV20-1 and TRBJ2-3; 7 nucleotides line up with TRBD1. This CDR3 is 14 amino acids long. CDR1 DFQATT and CDR2 SNEGSKA come from the germline V gene (reference sequence). The ends lost 3 bases at V and 5 bases at J; junction bases unmatched: 8. Here the CDR3 reads CSASPGTEGDTQYF. CDR3 coding DNA: TGCAGTGCTAGTCCCGGGACAGAGGGAGATACGCAGTATTTT.

This clonotype was counted only a few times. V and J are TRBV29-1 and TRBJ2-3; D may be TRBD2 (6 bases). The CDR3 length is 13 residues. Deletions cut 4 bases from V and 5 bases from J, with 13 bases between. Germline CDR1 reads SQVTM; CDR2 reads ANQGSEA. The CDR3 DNA reads TGCAGCGTTGTACCCGGGAGTGTAGATACGCAGTATTTT. Protein sequence: CSVVPGSVDTQYF.